This TCR beta chain was observed in a study of cytomegalovirus exposure and HLA in healthy donors. Between the trimmed V and J ends, which lost 4 bases and 8 bases, there was a span of 11 bases. Germline V gives CDR1 SQVTM, CDR2 ANQGSEA. This CDR3 contains 11 residues. The study, taken as a whole, reports: Reports credit the classifier with highly specific, highly sensitive diagnosis of cytomegalovirus status. In an earlier analysis, in some 500 donors, most V segments appeared productive either ~87% or ~30% of the time.

Note on this clone: Its antigen remains unidentified.

The study ran its PCR with 60 Vbeta and 13 Jbeta primers. Study processing details: Among the unique TCR beta chains that a later analysis counted, about 85 million in all, about 12 million were shared. Sequenced by immunoSEQ multiplex PCR; TCRdb stores in-frame clones only, minus some. The DNA was the basis for D and trimming; V, J and clone size are from that table. Of some 130,000 clones listed, about 86% are singletons. The sequencing input was PBMCs. The V and J genes are TRBV29-1 and TRBJ1-2; D not certain. This TCR derives from a man aged 18-30 years in good health and CMV-seronegative. CDR3 DNA: TGCAGCGTTGTTGCAGGTGGGGGCTACACCTTC. Translating it yields CSVVAGGGYTF. Based on the CDR3 plus reference TRBV29-1 and TRBJ1-2, the full variable domain is SAVISQKPSRDICQRGTSLTIQCQVDSQVTMMFWYRQQPGQSLTLIATANQGSEATYESGFVIDKFPISRPNLTFSTLTVSNMSPEDSSIYLCSVVAGGGYTFGSGTRLTVV.